This entry is about one TCR beta chain. Its antigen is not identified. The authors used template switching to add a universal primer site and gave cDNA unique molecular identifiers. MiXCR, run by TCRdb on the 5' RACE reads, gives a single entry per CDR3 protein. The sample shows approximately 220,000 distinct CDR3 sequences, more than 6.5% of them seen only once. The sample belongs to a study of identical twins. Study outcomes and limitations: Twins' excess sharing was less marked for out-of-frame beta sequences. The more abundant beta clonotypes in cord blood had fewer insertions, and memory repertoires did not show this. Among out-of-frame alpha sequences shared by twins, low generation probability occurred in excess.

CDR1 and CDR2 (germline): SGHDT, YYEEEE. The CDR3 length is 13 residues. V shed 4 bases and J shed 4 bases, with 11 bases lying between them. These same records also appear under a second study, on yellow fever vaccine responses in identical twins.

The TCR originated in a woman between 18 and 29 years old in good health. This chain connects TRBV5-6 to TRBJ2-5, with D tentatively TRBD2 (5 bases). The sequencing input was memory (CD45RO+) T cells sorted from blood. This chain's CDR3 is CASSLRTGETQYF. The DNA for the CDR3 is TGTGCCAGCAGCCTGCGGACTGGAGAGACCCAGTACTTC.